These T cell receptor beta chains were read from a single sample in a study of blood T cell repertoires in COVID-19. Generated by immunoSEQ multiplex PCR, the TCRdb table keeps only in-frame clones and is missing some. The data show about 150,000 clones, about 76% seen once. Sequencing was carried out using peripheral blood. Source of these receptors: a woman in her sixties with active or convalescent COVID-19. Each CDR3 is given with its conserved first and last residue. D genes are given only for firm matches. Only some rows state a clone size, as once, few, many or a class for expanded clones.

d_gene	v_gene	j_gene	abundance	CDR3nt	CDR3aa
NA	TRBV19	TRBJ2-1	NA	TGTGCCAGTAGTATAGGATCGGTATTTGAGGTGAGGCAGTTCTTC	CASSIGSVFEVRQFF
TRBD1	TRBV19	TRBJ1-2	NA	TGTGCCAGTAGTCCATGGACAGGGGAAGCCTATGGCTACACCTTC	CASSPWTGEAYGYTF
NA	TRBV7-2	TRBJ1-2	NA	TGTGCCAGCAGCTTAGCCATTCTCCTAGCTAACTATGGCTACACCTTC	CASSLAILLANYGYTF
TRBD1	TRBV28	TRBJ1-4	NA	TGTGCCAGCAGTACGACCGGGACAGGGGATGAAAAACTGTTTTTT	CASSTTGTGDEKLFF
TRBD1	TRBV5-1	TRBJ1-2	NA	TGCGCCAGCAGCTGGGGGACAGGGCCGAACTATGGCTACACCTTC	CASSWGTGPNYGYTF
TRBD1	TRBV11-3	TRBJ1-4	NA	TGTGCCAGCAGCTGGGGGACAGGGTCGGCTAATGAAAAACTGTTTTTT	CASSWGTGSANEKLFF
TRBD2	TRBV7-2	TRBJ2-3	NA	TGTGCCAGCAGCTTAGGACTAGCCACAGATACGCAGTATTTT	CASSLGLATDTQYF
TRBD1	TRBV19	TRBJ1-5	few	TGTGCCAGTAGTATAGTCTGGGACAGGGGCAATCAGCCCCAGCATTTT	CASSIVWDRGNQPQHF
TRBD2	TRBV4-3	TRBJ2-1	NA	TGCGCCAGCAGCCAAGAACATCCCTTGGGAGGGAGGAGAGAGGATGAGCAGTTCTTC	CASSQEHPLGGRREDEQFF
TRBD2	TRBV28	TRBJ2-1	NA	TGTGCCAGCAGCCCGGGTAGCGGGAAGGTTCATGAGCAGTTCTTC	CASSPGSGKVHEQFF
NA	TRBV27	TRBJ1-1	NA	TGTGCCAGCACAGGGTGGACTGAAGCTTTCTTT	CASTGWTEAFF
NA	TRBV5-1	TRBJ1-4	NA	TGCGCCAGCAGCTTGGAGCAGGCAACTAATGAAAAACTGTTTTTT	CASSLEQATNEKLFF
TRBD1	TRBV24-1	TRBJ2-2	few	TGTGCCACCAGGGGACAGGGTCCCGGGGAGCTGTTTTTT	CATRGQGPGELFF
TRBD1	TRBV4-1	TRBJ1-4	NA	TGCGCCAGCAGCCAAGGGGTACAGGGGAGCGGTAATGAAAAACTGTTTTTT	CASSQGVQGSGNEKLFF
TRBD2	TRBV11-2	TRBJ2-7	NA	TGTGCCAGCAGCCCGTTAAGTAGCGGGATAAACTACGAGCAGTACTTC	CASSPLSSGINYEQYF
NA	TRBV5-5	TRBJ1-6	few	TGTGCCAGCAGCTCACGGACAGACTCTAATTCACCCCTCCACTTT	CASSSRTDSNSPLHF
NA	TRBV2	TRBJ2-1	few	TGTGCCAGCAGTGTAGGGGGTAAAGGCGATGAGCAGTTCTTC	CASSVGGKGDEQFF
TRBD1	TRBV30	TRBJ1-2	NA	TGTGCCTGGAGTACAGGGGGCAGCTATGGCTACACCTTC	CAWSTGGSYGYTF
TRBD1	TRBV12-3/TRBV12-4	TRBJ1-6	NA	TGTGCCAGCAGCCCGACAGGGAATTCACCCCTCCACTTT	CASSPTGNSPLHF
NA	TRBV7-2	TRBJ1-1	once	TGTGCCAGCAGCCCAACCTGGAGGGGCACTGAAGCTTTCTTT	CASSPTWRGTEAFF
TRBD2	TRBV9	TRBJ2-1	NA	TGTGCCAGCACTCGAGGCGGGAGCTCCTACAATGAGCAGTTCTTC	CASTRGGSSYNEQFF
TRBD1	TRBV5-4	TRBJ2-5	few	TGTGCCAGCAGCTGGGACAGGGGAGAGACCCAGTACTTC	CASSWDRGETQYF
TRBD1	TRBV28	TRBJ1-4	NA	TGTGCCAGCAGTTTGCTCCAGGGGGCAGGTGAAAAACTGTTTTTT	CASSLLQGAGEKLFF
TRBD1	TRBV7-8	TRBJ1-6	few	TGTGCCAGCAGCTTAGCACAGGGGAATTCACCCCTCCACTTT	CASSLAQGNSPLHF
TRBD2	TRBV6-5	TRBJ2-3	NA	TGTGCCAGCAGGAGCGGGGGGGGTCCAGATACGCAGTATTTT	CASRSGGGPDTQYF
NA	TRBV5-1	TRBJ1-1	NA	TGCGCCAGCGAACGGTCGGGGGGGACGAACACTGAAGCTTTCTTT	CASERSGGTNTEAFF
TRBD1	TRBV28	TRBJ1-1	NA	TGTGCCAGCAGGCGACAGGGGGCAGGGAACACTGAAGCTTTCTTT	CASRRQGAGNTEAFF
NA	TRBV28	TRBJ1-6	few	TGTGCCAGCAGTCCTCCCGGACAGATCACACCCCTCCACTTT	CASSPPGQITPLHF
NA	TRBV4-2	TRBJ1-1	many	TGTGCCAGCAGCTCCCGATCATACGGGGACACTGAAGCTTTCTTT	CASSSRSYGDTEAFF
NA	TRBV7-2	TRBJ1-2	few	TGTGCCAGCAGCACAGGCTCCGGTGGGTTTTATGGCTACACCTTC	CASSTGSGGFYGYTF
TRBD1	TRBV18	TRBJ2-5	NA	TGTGCCAGCTCACGGACAGGGGCTAAAGAGACCCAGTACTTC	CASSRTGAKETQYF
TRBD1	TRBV13	TRBJ1-2	few	TGTGCCAGCAGCTTAGGACAGGGGGTAGGCTACACCTTC	CASSLGQGVGYTF
TRBD2	TRBV10-3	TRBJ2-5	NA	TGTGCCATCAGTGCTAGCGGGGAAAAAGAGACCCAGTACTTC	CAISASGEKETQYF
TRBD1	TRBV23-1	TRBJ1-6	NA	TGCGCCAGCACCAACGCAGGGGGTAAAAATTCACCCCTCCACTTT	CASTNAGGKNSPLHF
TRBD2	TRBV27	TRBJ2-5	NA	TGTGCCAGCAGACCGGGACTAGACGGGAAGACCCAGTACTTC	CASRPGLDGKTQYF
TRBD2	TRBV6-1	TRBJ2-5	NA	TGTGCCAGCAGGGAAACTCTAGCGGGAGGGCCGGAGACCCAGTACTTC	CASRETLAGGPETQYF
NA	TRBV7-9	TRBJ1-6	NA	TGTGCCAGCAGCTTTACGCTCCGGGATCCGAATTCACCCCTCCACTTT	CASSFTLRDPNSPLHF